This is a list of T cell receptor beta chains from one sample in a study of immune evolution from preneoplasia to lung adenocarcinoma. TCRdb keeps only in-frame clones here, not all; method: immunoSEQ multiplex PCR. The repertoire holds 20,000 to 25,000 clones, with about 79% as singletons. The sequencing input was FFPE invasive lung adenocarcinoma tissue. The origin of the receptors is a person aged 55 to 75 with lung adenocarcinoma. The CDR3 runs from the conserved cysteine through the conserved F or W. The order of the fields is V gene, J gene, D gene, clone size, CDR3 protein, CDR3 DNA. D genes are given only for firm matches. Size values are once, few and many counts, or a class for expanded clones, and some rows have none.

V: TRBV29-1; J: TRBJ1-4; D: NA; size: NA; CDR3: CSVAGGAGFSEKLFF; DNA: TGCAGCGTTGCCGGGGGGGCTGGTTTTAGCGAAAAACTGTTTTTT
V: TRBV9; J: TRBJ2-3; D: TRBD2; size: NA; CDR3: CASSATSGRGNTQYF; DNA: TGTGCCAGCAGCGCGACTAGCGGGAGAGGGAATACGCAGTATTTT
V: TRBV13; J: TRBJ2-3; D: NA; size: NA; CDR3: CASSPGRWLSDTQYF; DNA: TGTGCCAGCAGCCCAGGGAGGTGGCTTTCAGATACGCAGTATTTT
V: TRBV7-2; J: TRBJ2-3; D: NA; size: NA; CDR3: CASSPRTDTQYF; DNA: TGTGCCAGCAGCCCGCGGACAGATACGCAGTATTTT
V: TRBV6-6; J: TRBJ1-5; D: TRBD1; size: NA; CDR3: CASSQSRQGAGQPQHF; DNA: TGTGCCAGCAGTCAATCCCGACAGGGGGCTGGTCAGCCCCAGCATTTT
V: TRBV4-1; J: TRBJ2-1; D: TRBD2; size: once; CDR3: CASSQVPSGSMRNEQFF; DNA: TGCGCCAGCAGCCAAGTCCCCAGCGGGAGTATGCGAAATGAGCAGTTCTTC
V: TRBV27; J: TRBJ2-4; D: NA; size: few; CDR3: CASSPEIQYF; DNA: TGTGCCAGCAGCCCTGAGATTCAGTACTTC
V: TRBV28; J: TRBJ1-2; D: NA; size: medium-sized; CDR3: CASSFDGLAYGYTF; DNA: TGTGCCAGCAGTTTCGATGGCCTCGCCTATGGCTACACCTTC
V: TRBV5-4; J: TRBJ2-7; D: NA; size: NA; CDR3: CASSPDEASYEQYF; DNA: TGTGCCAGCAGCCCAGACGAAGCCTCCTACGAGCAGTACTTC
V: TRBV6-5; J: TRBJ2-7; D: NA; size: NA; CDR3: CASRKDSRYEQYF; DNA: TGTGCCAGCAGGAAGGACAGCCGCTACGAGCAGTACTTC